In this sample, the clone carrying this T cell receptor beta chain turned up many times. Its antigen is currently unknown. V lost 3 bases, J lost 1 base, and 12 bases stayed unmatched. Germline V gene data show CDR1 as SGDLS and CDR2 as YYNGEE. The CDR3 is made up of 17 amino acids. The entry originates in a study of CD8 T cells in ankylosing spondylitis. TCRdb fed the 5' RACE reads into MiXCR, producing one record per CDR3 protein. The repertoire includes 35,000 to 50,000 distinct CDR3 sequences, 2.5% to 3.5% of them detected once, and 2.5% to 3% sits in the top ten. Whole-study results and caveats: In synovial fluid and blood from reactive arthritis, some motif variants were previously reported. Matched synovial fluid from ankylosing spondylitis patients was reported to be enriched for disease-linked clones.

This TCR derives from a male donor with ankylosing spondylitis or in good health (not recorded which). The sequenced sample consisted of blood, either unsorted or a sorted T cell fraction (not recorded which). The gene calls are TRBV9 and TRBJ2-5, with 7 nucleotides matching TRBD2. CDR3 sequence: CASSGGNMGGIQETQYF. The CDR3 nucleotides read TGTGCCAGCAGCGGAGGGAACATGGGAGGGATCCAAGAGACCCAGTACTTC.